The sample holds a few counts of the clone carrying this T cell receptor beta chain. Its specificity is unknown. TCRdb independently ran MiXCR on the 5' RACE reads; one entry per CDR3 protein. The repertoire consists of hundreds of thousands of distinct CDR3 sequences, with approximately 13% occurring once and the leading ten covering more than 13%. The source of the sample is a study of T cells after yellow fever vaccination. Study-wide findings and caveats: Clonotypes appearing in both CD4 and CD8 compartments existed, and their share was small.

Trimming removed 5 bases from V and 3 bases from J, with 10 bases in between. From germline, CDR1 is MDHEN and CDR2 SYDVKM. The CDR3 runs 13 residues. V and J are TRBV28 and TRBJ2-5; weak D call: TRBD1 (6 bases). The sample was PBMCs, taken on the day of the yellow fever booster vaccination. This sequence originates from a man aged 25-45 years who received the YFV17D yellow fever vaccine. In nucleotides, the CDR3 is TGTGCCAGCAGTCAACAGGGAGAAGAGACCCAGTACTTC. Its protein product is CASSQQGEETQYF.